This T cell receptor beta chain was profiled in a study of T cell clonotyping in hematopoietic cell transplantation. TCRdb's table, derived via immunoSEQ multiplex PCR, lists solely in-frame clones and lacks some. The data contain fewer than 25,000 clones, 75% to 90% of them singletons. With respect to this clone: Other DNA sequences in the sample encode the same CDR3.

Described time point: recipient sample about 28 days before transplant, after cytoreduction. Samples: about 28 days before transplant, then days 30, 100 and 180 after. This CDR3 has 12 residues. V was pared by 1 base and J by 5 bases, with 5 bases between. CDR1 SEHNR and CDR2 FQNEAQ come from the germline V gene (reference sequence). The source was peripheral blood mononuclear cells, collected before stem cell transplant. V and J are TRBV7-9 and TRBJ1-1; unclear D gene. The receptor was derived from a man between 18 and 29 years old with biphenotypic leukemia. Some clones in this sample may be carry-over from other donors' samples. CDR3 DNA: TGTGCCAGCAGCTTAGGGTCGACTGAAGCTTTCTTT. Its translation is CASSLGSTEAFF.